This T cell receptor beta chain comes out of a study of early T cells in non-severe SARS-CoV-2 infection. This clonotype has more than one count but fewer than ten. As part of library construction, unique molecular identifiers were attached to individual cDNA molecules. MiXCR was run by TCRdb on the 5' RACE reads, yielding one entry per CDR3 protein. Here the sample spans some 82,000 distinct CDR3 sequences, approximately 12% being singletons. This clonotype originated in an adult who was a healthcare worker with PCR-confirmed SARS-CoV-2 infection or an uninfected control (not recorded which). The sample here was whole blood, taken at baseline.

The CDR3 nucleotides read TGTGCCTCCCGAAGGGCCAATCAGCCCCAGCATTTT. Translating gives CASRRANQPQHF. This sequence joins TRBV2 and TRBJ1-5; no definite D call. Looked up from germline, CDR1 is SNHLY and CDR2 is FYNNEI. The CDR3 loop spans 12 amino acids. V lost 11 bases and J 3 bases, leaving 11 bases between the germline ends.